Listed below are T cell receptor beta chains from one sample, sequenced in a study of blood T cell repertoires in COVID-19. The method was immunoSEQ multiplex PCR; TCRdb's version includes in-frame clones alone and lacks a portion of them. The sample lists about 300,000 clones, around nine tenths seen once, with 1.3% in the top ten. Input material: peripheral blood. The receptors stem from a man between 65 and 85 years old with acute or convalescent COVID-19. Each CDR3 is given with its conserved first and last residue. D genes are given only for firm matches. Size values are once, few and many counts, or a class for expanded clones, and some rows have none.

TRBV4-3	NA	NA	TRBJ1-1	TGCGCCAGCAGCCATGAAGGGGTCGAAGCTTTCTTT	CASSHEGVEAFF
TRBV19	NA	NA	TRBJ2-7	TGTGCCAGTAGTATAGGTCCAGGGAACTACGAGCAGTACTTC	CASSIGPGNYEQYF
TRBV19	NA	TRBD1	TRBJ2-6	TGTGCCAGTAGTACTACCGGGACAGTAGGTCCTGGGGCCAACGTCCTGACTTTC	CASSTTGTVGPGANVLTF
TRBV10-2	NA	NA	TRBJ2-1	TGCGCCAGCAGTGAGTGGGAGGTTTCCTACAATGAGCAGTTCTTC	CASSEWEVSYNEQFF
TRBV7-2	NA	NA	TRBJ1-6	TGTGCCAGCAGCCCCGATCGGACTTATTCACCCCTCCACTTT	CASSPDRTYSPLHF
TRBV15	NA	NA	TRBJ2-7	TGTGCCACCAGCAGAGACCAGGGTCCATACGAGCAGTACTTC	CATSRDQGPYEQYF
TRBV6-1	NA	NA	TRBJ1-5	TGTGCCAGCAGTGAAGTCGGGGGAGGGTACCAGCCCCAGCATTTT	CASSEVGGGYQPQHF
TRBV5-6	NA	NA	TRBJ2-3	TGTGCCAGCAGCTTTAGACAGGTGGGAGATACGCAGTATTTT	CASSFRQVGDTQYF
TRBV7-2	NA	NA	TRBJ1-3	TGTGCCAGCAGCTTAGGGAGGTCTGGAAACACCATATATTTT	CASSLGRSGNTIYF
TRBV7-2	NA	TRBD2	TRBJ2-5	TGTGCCAGCAGCTTAGTTGGGACTAGCGGCCAAGAGACCCAGTACTTC	CASSLVGTSGQETQYF
TRBV6-5	NA	NA	TRBJ2-7	TGTGCCAGCAGGGAGCCAGGGCATCACTACGAGCAGTACTTC	CASREPGHHYEQYF
TRBV5-1	NA	NA	TRBJ1-1	TGCGCCAGCAGCTTGCTCCGGGTGGGGAGCACTGAAGCTTTCTTT	CASSLLRVGSTEAFF
TRBV27	NA	NA	TRBJ2-7	TGTGCCAGCAGTCCGTACGAGCAGTACTTC	CASSPYEQYF
TRBV2	NA	NA	TRBJ2-1	TGTGCCAGCAGTGAAGTGACAGAGCAGTTCTTC	CASSEVTEQFF
TRBV3-1/TRBV3-2	NA	NA	TRBJ1-1	TGTGCCAGCAGCCAACAGGGGCGTGGTGAAGCTTTCTTT	CASSQQGRGEAFF
TRBV9	NA	TRBD2	TRBJ2-2	TGTGCCAGCAGCTTGGAGACTAGCCCCACCGGGGAGCTGTTTTTT	CASSLETSPTGELFF
TRBV4-3	NA	TRBD1	TRBJ2-1	TGCGCCAGCAGCCAATCGACAGGGGTTACCTACAATGAGCAGTTCTTC	CASSQSTGVTYNEQFF
TRBV28	NA	NA	TRBJ2-7	TGTGCCAGCAGCCAGAGGGACTTTAGTTCCTACGAGCAGTACTTC	CASSQRDFSSYEQYF
TRBV18	NA	NA	TRBJ2-7	TGTGCCAGCTCACCACGTAAAGGGGATCCCTACGAGCAGTACTTC	CASSPRKGDPYEQYF
TRBV6-5	once	TRBD1	TRBJ1-1	TGTGCCAGCATTAAACCAGGGGGGAACACTGAAGCTTTCTTT	CASIKPGGNTEAFF
TRBV4-2	NA	NA	TRBJ2-7	TGTGCCAGCAGCCAAGTTTCCCAGCGGAGGAATTCCTACGAGCAGTACTTC	CASSQVSQRRNSYEQYF
TRBV7-9	NA	NA	TRBJ1-5	TGTGCCAGCAGCTTAGCGGCGGCAGGGAATCAGCCCCAGCATTTT	CASSLAAAGNQPQHF
TRBV5-1	NA	TRBD2	TRBJ2-3	TGCGCCAGCAGCGCCCCTGCGGGACTAGCAACCGATACGCAGTATTTT	CASSAPAGLATDTQYF
TRBV9	once	TRBD1	TRBJ1-2	TGTGCCAGCAGCCCAAGTCCCGGGACAGGGAACTATGGCTACACCTTC	CASSPSPGTGNYGYTF
TRBV28	once	TRBD1	TRBJ1-6	TGTGCCAGCAGTTTCCTCACAGGGGGCGCCAATTCACCCCTCCACTTT	CASSFLTGGANSPLHF
TRBV19	NA	NA	TRBJ1-4	TGTGCCAGTAGTAGTCACAGGGCTTCAGGTGAAAAACTGTTTTTT	CASSSHRASGEKLFF
TRBV10-3	NA	NA	TRBJ2-7	TGTGCCATCAGTGAGTCGCAGGGCATCTCCTACGAGCAGTACTTC	CAISESQGISYEQYF
TRBV18	once	NA	TRBJ1-1	TGTGCCAGCTCACCATCAGTAATGAACACTGAAGCTTTCTTT	CASSPSVMNTEAFF
TRBV24-1	NA	NA	TRBJ1-5	TGTGCCACCAGGGGGGGGAGGTATCAGCCCCAGCATTTT	CATRGGRYQPQHF
TRBV15	NA	NA	TRBJ2-5	TGTGCCACCAGCAGAGAGGGCCCAGCCAAGTACTTC	CATSREGPAKYF
TRBV19	NA	TRBD1	TRBJ1-5	TGTGCCAGCCAAGATATGGACAGGGGAGATCAAGCCCAGCATTTT	CASQDMDRGDQAQHF
TRBV24-1	NA	NA	TRBJ2-3	TGTGCCACCAGTGGTATCGGGAGCCCTAGCACAGATACGCAGTATTTT	CATSGIGSPSTDTQYF
TRBV28	NA	NA	TRBJ1-1	TGTGCCAGCATCCTACCTCGGGGAGGGGGCACTGAAGCTTTCTTT	CASILPRGGGTEAFF
TRBV7-9	NA	NA	TRBJ2-1	TGTGCCAGCAGCGTTCCCACAGGGCCCTACAATGAGCAGTTCTTC	CASSVPTGPYNEQFF
TRBV7-2	NA	TRBD1	TRBJ1-1	TGTGCCAGCAGCACCCGACAGGGAGTGAGTGAAGCTTTCTTT	CASSTRQGVSEAFF